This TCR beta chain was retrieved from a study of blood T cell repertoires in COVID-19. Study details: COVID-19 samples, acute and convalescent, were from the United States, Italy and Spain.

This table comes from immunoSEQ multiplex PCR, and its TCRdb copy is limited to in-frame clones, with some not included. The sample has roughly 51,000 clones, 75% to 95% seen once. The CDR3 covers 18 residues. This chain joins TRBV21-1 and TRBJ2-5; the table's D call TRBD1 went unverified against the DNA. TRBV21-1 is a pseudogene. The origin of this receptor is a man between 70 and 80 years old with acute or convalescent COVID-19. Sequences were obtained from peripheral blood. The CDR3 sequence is CASSKEEEGGGGQETQYF. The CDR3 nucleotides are TGTGCCAGCAGCAAAGAAGAGGAAGGGGGCGGCGGGCAAGAGACCCAGTACTTC.